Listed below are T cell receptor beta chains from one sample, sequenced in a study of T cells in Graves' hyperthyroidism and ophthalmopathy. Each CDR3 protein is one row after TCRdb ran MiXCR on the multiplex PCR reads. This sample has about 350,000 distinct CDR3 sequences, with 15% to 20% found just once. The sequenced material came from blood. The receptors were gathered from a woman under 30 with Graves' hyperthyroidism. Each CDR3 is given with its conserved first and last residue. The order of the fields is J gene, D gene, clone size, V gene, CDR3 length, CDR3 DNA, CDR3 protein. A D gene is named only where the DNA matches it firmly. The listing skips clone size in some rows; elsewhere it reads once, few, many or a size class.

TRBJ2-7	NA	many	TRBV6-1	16	TGTGCCAGCAGTGAGTGGGACGCGGAGAGGGGCTACGAGCAGTACTTC	CASSEWDAERGYEQYF
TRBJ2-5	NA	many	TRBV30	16	TGTGCCTGGAGTGGTCGGGGGCGGGACCTCCGTGGGACCCAGTACTTC	CAWSGRGRDLRGTQYF
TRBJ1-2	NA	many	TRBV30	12	TGTGCCTGGGGCGACAGTGGCTATGGCTACACCTTC	CAWGDSGYGYTF
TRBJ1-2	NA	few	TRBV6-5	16	TGTGCCAGCAGTTACGAGGGTACCGGGAAAAACTATGGCTACACCTTC	CASSYEGTGKNYGYTF
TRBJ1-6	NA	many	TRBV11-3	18	TGTGCCAGCAGCCCCGCCCGAGCGGTAACGGCCGCTAATTCACCCCTCCACTTT	CASSPARAVTAANSPLHF
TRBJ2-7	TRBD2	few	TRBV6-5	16	TGTGCCAGCAGTTACTCGAAGCGGGGGGAACCCTACGAGCAGTACTTC	CASSYSKRGEPYEQYF
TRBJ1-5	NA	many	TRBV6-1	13	TGTGCCAGCACTGACGGGGGGAGGCAGCCCCAGCATTTT	CASTDGGRQPQHF
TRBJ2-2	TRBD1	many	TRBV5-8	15	TGTGCCAGCAGCGTTAACAGGGGGGTTAACGGGGAGCTGTTTTTT	CASSVNRGVNGELFF
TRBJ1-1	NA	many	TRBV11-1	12	TGTGCCAGCAGCTTTGTGGGGGAAGCAGCTTTCTTT	CASSFVGEAAFF
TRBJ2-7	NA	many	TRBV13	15	TGTGCCAGCAGCATGCGACTAGGGGAGAACTACGAGCAGTACTTC	CASSMRLGENYEQYF
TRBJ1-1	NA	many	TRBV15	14	TGTGCCACCAGCAGAGAACAGCTGAACACTGAAGCTTTCTTT	CATSREQLNTEAFF
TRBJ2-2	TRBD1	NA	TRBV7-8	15	TGTGCCAGCAGCCCTAGACAGGGGTGGACCGGGGAGCTGTTTTTT	CASSPRQGWTGELFF
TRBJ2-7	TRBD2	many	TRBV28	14	TGTGCCACCCAATTGAGCGGGGGTTCCTACGAGCAGTACTTC	CATQLSGGSYEQYF
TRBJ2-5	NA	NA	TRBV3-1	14	TGTGCCAGCAGCCAACCGACAGGCGGTGAGACCCAGTACTTC	CASSQPTGGETQYF
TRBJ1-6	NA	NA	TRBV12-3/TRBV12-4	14	TGTGCCAGCACCTTTGGACGGAGAAATTCACCCCTCCACTTT	CASTFGRRNSPLHF
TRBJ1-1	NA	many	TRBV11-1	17	TGTGCCAGCAGCTTAGCGAGGGGGTTGCGGGGAGGCACTGAAGCTTTCTTT	CASSLARGLRGGTEAFF
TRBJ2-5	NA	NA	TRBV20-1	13	TGCAGTGCTAGTCCGCCCGTCGAAGAGACCCAGTACTTC	CSASPPVEETQYF
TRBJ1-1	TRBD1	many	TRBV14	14	TGTGCCAGCAGCCCCACGACAGGGGGAATTGAAGCTTTCTTT	CASSPTTGGIEAFF
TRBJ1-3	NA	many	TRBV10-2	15	TGCGCCAGCAGTGAAGAGGGTCGCTCTGGAAACACCATATATTTT	CASSEEGRSGNTIYF
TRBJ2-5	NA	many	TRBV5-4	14	TGTGCCAGCAAAGCTAAGGAGAACCAAGAGACCCAGTACTTC	CASKAKENQETQYF
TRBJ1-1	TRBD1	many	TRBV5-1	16	TGCGCCAGCAGCACGGGACAGCCCACCGTGAACACTGAAGCTTTCTTT	CASSTGQPTVNTEAFF
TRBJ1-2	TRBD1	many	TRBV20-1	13	TGCAGTGCTAGGGGGGACAGAGGCTATGGCTACACCTTC	CSARGDRGYGYTF